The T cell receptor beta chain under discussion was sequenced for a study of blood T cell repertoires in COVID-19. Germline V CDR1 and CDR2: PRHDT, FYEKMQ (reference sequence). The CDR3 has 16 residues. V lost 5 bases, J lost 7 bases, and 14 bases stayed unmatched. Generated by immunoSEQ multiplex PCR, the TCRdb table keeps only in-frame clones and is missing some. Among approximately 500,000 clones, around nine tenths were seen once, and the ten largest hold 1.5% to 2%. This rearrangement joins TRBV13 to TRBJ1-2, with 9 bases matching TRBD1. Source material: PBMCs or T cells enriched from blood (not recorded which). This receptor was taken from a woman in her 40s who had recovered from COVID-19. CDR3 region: CASSVGQGIHRGGYTF. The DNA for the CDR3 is TGTGCCAGCAGCGTGGGACAGGGAATCCACCGAGGTGGCTACACCTTC.